The 13 T cell receptor beta chains in this list originate from one sample, sequenced in a study of regulatory T cells in long-lasting Graves disease. Relying on iRepertoire HTBI primers and Arm-PCR of CDR3 regions, the team built TCR beta libraries. TCRdb re-called the multiplex PCR reads through MiXCR, storing one row per CDR3 protein. This table has about 470,000 distinct CDR3 sequences, less than 25% appearing once. Described time point: persistent/refractory GD, antithyroid drugs over 5 years with positive TRAb. The TCR library was prepared using RNA isolated from PBMCs. Here the sequenced sample was peripheral blood mononuclear cells (PBMCs), taken when the disease was refractory, from a patient treated with antithyroid drugs. These receptors originate from a female donor with Graves disease.

As regards this clonotype: A much more abundant neighbour one base away suggests this may be a read error. The chain carries TRBV12-3 or TRBV12-4 and TRBJ1-1; maybe TRBD1 (6 bases). CDR3 length: 15 amino acids. V was pared by 6 bases and J by 0 bases, with 14 bases between. CDR3 DNA: TGTGCCAGCAGCGCCGTCAGGGACATGAACACTGAAGCTTTCTTT. It yields the protein CASSAVRDMNTEAFF.

This clonotype was observed many times. The chain links TRBV12-3 or TRBV12-4 to TRBJ1-2; TRBD1 agrees at 10 bases. The CDR3 runs 14 residues. Trimming at V came to 7 bases and at J to 4 bases, leaving 6 bases not matched to a gene. CDR3 protein: CASTDRGRGYGYTF. CDR3 bases: TGTGCCAGCACTGACAGGGGGCGAGGCTATGGCTACACCTTC.

The rearrangement uses TRBV5-6 and TRBJ1-1, with 7 bases that match TRBD1. CDR1 SGHDT and CDR2 YYEEEE come from the germline V gene. V was pared by 1 base and J by 6 bases, with 9 bases of the junction left unmatched. This CDR3 comprises 15 residues. CDR3 nucleotide sequence: TGTGCCAGCAGCTTGTGGGACAGAAGTAGACCTGAAGCTTTCTTT. It specifies CASSLWDRSRPEAFF.

This clonotype appeared many times. The V and J genes are TRBV2 and TRBJ1-1, with a weak D call TRBD1 (5 bases). This CDR3 comprises 11 residues. The V and J ends lost 5 bases and 8 bases respectively, with 9 bases between them. Germline CDR1 SNHLY, CDR2 FYNNEI. The CDR3 sequence is CASSRDREAFF. Here the CDR3 DNA reads TGTGCCAGCAGTAGGGACCGGGAAGCTTTCTTT. The full variable domain, in which reference TRBV2 and TRBJ1-1 provide the parts outside the CDR3, is EPEVTQTPSHQVTQMGQEVILRCVPISNHLYFYWYRQILGQKVEFLVSFYNNEISEKSEIFDDQFSVERPDGSNFTLKIRSTKLEDSAMYFCASSRDREAFFGQGTRLTVV.

V usage is TRBV6-1 and J usage is TRBJ2-1; D not resolved. Germline V gene sequence: CDR1 MNHNS, CDR2 SASEGT. V gave up 6 bases and J gave up 12 bases, with 12 bases separating them. The CDR3 covers 11 residues. As DNA, the CDR3 is TGTGCCAGCAGGCTCGGCCTCCGGCAGTTCTTC. Translating it yields CASRLGLRQFF.

This clonotype has ten or more counts. The V call is TRBV28, the J call TRBJ2-4; no reliable D call. This CDR3 has 16 amino acids. Germline V gene lookup returns CDR1 MDHEN and CDR2 SYDVKM. Trimming stripped 6 bases from V and 0 bases from J, with 15 bases between. The CDR3 loop is CASRNSRKIAKNIQYF. CDR3 bases: TGTGCCAGCAGAAACTCCCGAAAAATAGCCAAAAACATTCAGTACTTC.

This clonotype has a count of ten or more. This chain links TRBV20-1 with TRBJ1-2; D is uncertain. The CDR3 sequence is 13 residues long. Trimming removed 3 bases at V and 6 bases at J, with 14 bases between. Looked up from germline, CDR1 is DFQATT and CDR2 is SNEGSKA (reference sequence). CDR3 amino acids: CSARVESPNGYTF. CDR3 sequence (DNA): TGCAGTGCTAGGGTCGAGTCGCCGAATGGCTACACCTTC.

This clonotype has a count of ten or more. This chain joins TRBV3-1 and TRBJ1-1; D call uncertain. In germline, CDR1 is LGHDT, CDR2 YNNKEL (reference sequence). The CDR3 is 14 residues long. V lost 1 base and J 0 bases, leaving 6 bases between the germline ends. The CDR3 loop is CASSQVGMNTEAFF. CDR3 in DNA: TGTGCCAGCAGCCAAGTGGGGATGAACACTGAAGCTTTCTTT.

This chain joins TRBV4-2 and TRBJ2-2; 12 bases align to TRBD2. This CDR3 is 16 amino acids long. After removal of 4 bases from V and 7 bases from J, the junction contained 7 bases not matched to a gene. Germline-derived CDR1 and CDR2 are LGHNA and YNFKEQ. The CDR3 sequence is CASSPMGLAGRGELFF. In DNA, the CDR3 is TGTGCCAGCAGCCCAATGGGACTAGCGGGCCGCGGGGAGCTGTTTTTT.

The sample holds a few counts of this clonotype. The rearrangement uses TRBV28 and TRBJ1-3; tentative D call: TRBD1 (5 bases). The CDR3 is made up of 16 amino acids. With 3 bases removed from V and 4 bases from J, the gap between germline ends came to 16 bases. CDR1 is MDHEN, CDR2 SYDVKM, per germline. The CDR3 DNA follows: TGTGCCAGCAGTTTGGACATGGGAGGGTCAGGAAACACCATATATTTT. As protein: CASSLDMGGSGNTIYF.

This clonotype was counted only a few times. The J gene is TRBJ2-5, the V gene TRBV19; 10 bases are a match to TRBD2. J was trimmed by 3 bases and V by 7 bases; bases with no gene match: 11. The CDR3 sequence is 16 residues long. CDR1 LNHDA and CDR2 SQIVND come from the germline V gene (reference sequence). CDR3 sequence (DNA): TGTGCCAGTATCCTCCGCCGGCTAGCGGGAGAAGAGACCCAGTACTTC. Its translation is CASILRRLAGEETQYF.

This clonotype has at least ten counts. The V gene is TRBV11-2, the J gene TRBJ2-2; a possible D gene is TRBD2 (5 bases). Germline V gives CDR1 SGHAT, CDR2 FQNNGV. V shed 0 bases and J shed 1 base, with 12 bases lying between them. The CDR3 runs to 17 residues. The CDR3 spells CASSLDGLALNTGELFF. In nucleotides, the CDR3 is TGTGCCAGCAGCTTAGATGGGCTAGCACTGAACACCGGGGAGCTGTTTTTT.

There are many counts of this clonotype. The chain combines TRBV2 with TRBJ2-7, with D possibly TRBD1 on 6 matching bases. Germline V gene sequence: CDR1 SNHLY, CDR2 FYNNEI. Trimming left V 7 bases short and J 6 bases short, with 19 bases between. The CDR3 extends over 14 amino acids. The CDR3 protein is CASKITPTGAEQYF. The DNA of the CDR3 is TGTGCCAGCAAGATCACGCCGACAGGAGCCGAGCAGTACTTC.